This T cell receptor beta chain was identified during a study of response to subunit inactivated influenza vaccine. Findings and caveats of the study: Each seasonal flu vaccination may recruit only limited new T cells, authors suggested.

Germline CDR1 reads LGHDT; CDR2 reads YNNKEL (reference sequence). The CDR3 has 14 residues. Trimming cost V 4 bases and J 2 bases, with 11 bases left between them. Regarding this clonotype: Antigen unknown.

MiXCR, run by TCRdb on the RT-PCR reads, gives a single entry per CDR3 protein. Of about 240,000 distinct CDR3 sequences listed, 10% to 15% were seen once; the top ten hold 7.8%. The TCR sequence derives from a man in his fifties who received an inactivated influenza vaccine. The sample consisted of non-naive T cells sorted from PBMCs, taken about 14 days before vaccination. The chain links TRBV3-1 to TRBJ1-2; a weak D match, TRBD1 (5 bases). The CDR3 region is CASSPWGGNYGYTF. The CDR3 nucleotides read TGTGCCAGCAGCCCTTGGGGGGGAAACTATGGCTACACCTTC.